This T cell receptor (beta chain) was documented in a study of T cell repertoires in cytomegalovirus infection. Study context: Public TCR beta signature analysis indicated the presence of both CMV infection and matching HLA type. The study's findings and limits: Dominating the ex vivo response were TCR beta clonotypes that were CMV-specific and HLA-C-restricted. People with CMV and the relevant HLA were identified by cumulative public TCR beta family frequency.

There are 13 residues in the CDR3. Trimming cost V 3 bases and J 4 bases, with 10 bases left between them. Germline V lookup: CDR1 SGDLS, CDR2 YYNGEE. This clonotype was seen at least ten times. Its antigen is currently unknown. A single record per CDR3 protein comes from TCRdb applying MiXCR to the reads. The sample carries about 230,000 distinct CDR3 sequences, roughly 22% recorded once. This clonotype was sampled from a human donor in good health (CMV status not recorded). Some clones in this sample may be carry-over from other donors' samples. The sample was CD8+ T cells from PBMCs. V usage is TRBV9 and J usage is TRBJ1-2; D not certain. For the CDR3, the DNA is TGTGCCAGCAGCGGGCAGGCAATCTATGGCTACACCTTC. Its translation is CASSGQAIYGYTF.